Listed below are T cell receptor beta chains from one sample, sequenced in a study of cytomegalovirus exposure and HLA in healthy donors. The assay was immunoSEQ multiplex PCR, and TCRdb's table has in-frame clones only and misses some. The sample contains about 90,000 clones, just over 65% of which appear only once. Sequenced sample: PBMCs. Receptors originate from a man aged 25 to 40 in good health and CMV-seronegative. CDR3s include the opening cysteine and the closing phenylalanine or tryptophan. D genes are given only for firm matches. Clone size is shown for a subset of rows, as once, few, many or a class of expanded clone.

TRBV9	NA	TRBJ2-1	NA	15	TGTGCCAGCAGCGTTTTAGGGGGCTCCTACAATGAGCAGTTCTTC	CASSVLGGSYNEQFF
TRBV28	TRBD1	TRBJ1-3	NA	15	TGTGCCAGCAGTTTGGACAGGGGTACAGGAAACACCATATATTTT	CASSLDRGTGNTIYF
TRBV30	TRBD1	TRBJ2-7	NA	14	TGTGCCTGGAGTTCCGGGACAGGCAGCTACGAGCAGTACTTC	CAWSSGTGSYEQYF
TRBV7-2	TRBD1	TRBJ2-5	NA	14	TGTGCCAGCAGCGCTGACAGGGGCCAAGAGACCCAGTACTTC	CASSADRGQETQYF
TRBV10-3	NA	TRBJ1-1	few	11	TGTGCCCGGGGGAAGGGCAGTGAAGCTTTCTTT	CARGKGSEAFF
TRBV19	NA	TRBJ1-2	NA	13	TGTGCCAGTAGGGGGGGAGGCGCTCCTTACTACACCTTC	CASRGGGAPYYTF
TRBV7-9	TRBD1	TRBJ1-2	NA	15	TGTGCCAGCAGCACCAACAGGGGATTTAACTATGGCTACACCTTC	CASSTNRGFNYGYTF
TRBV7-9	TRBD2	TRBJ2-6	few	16	TGTGCCAGCAGCTTCGGCGGGGGGCCTGGGGCCAACGTCCTGACTTTC	CASSFGGGPGANVLTF
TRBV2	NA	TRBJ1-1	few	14	TGTGCCAGCAGAACCCGGGACTTGGCATCTGAAGCTTTCTTT	CASRTRDLASEAFF
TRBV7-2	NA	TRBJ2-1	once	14	TGTGCCAGCAGCTTAGGGCGGGCCGGCAATGAGCAGTTCTTC	CASSLGRAGNEQFF
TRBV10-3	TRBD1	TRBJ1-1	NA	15	TGTGCCATCAGTGAAAGGGGACAGAGGAACACTGAAGCTTTCTTT	CAISERGQRNTEAFF
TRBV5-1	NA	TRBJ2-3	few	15	TGCGCCAGCAGCGAGCGGACAGCCGGAAAAGATACGCAGTATTTT	CASSERTAGKDTQYF
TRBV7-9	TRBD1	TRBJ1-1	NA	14	TGTGCCAGCAGCTCGGGACAGTTGACCACTGAAGCTTTCTTT	CASSSGQLTTEAFF
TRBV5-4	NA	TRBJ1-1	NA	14	TGTGCCAGCAGCTTGGGTGCAGGGCTCACTGAAGCTTTCTTT	CASSLGAGLTEAFF
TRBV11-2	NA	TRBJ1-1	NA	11	TGTGCCAGCAGCGACAGATGTGAAGCTTTCTTT	CASSDRCEAFF
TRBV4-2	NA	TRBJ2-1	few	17	TGTGCCAGCAGCCAAGAAATAGACGGGAGTGGGTACAATGAGCAGTTCTTC	CASSQEIDGSGYNEQFF
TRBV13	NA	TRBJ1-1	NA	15	TGTGCCAGCAGCTCCTTATCGGAGATGAACACTGAAGCTTTCTTT	CASSSLSEMNTEAFF
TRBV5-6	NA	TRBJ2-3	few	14	TGTGCCAGCAGCTTGGGACTCGTCACAGATACGCAGTATTTT	CASSLGLVTDTQYF
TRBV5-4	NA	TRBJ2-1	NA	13	TGTGCCAGCAGCTGGAGCTCCTACAATGAGCAGTTCTTC	CASSWSSYNEQFF
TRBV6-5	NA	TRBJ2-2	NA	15	TGTGCCAGCAGTTACTCTGGACAGCACACCGGGGAGCTGTTTTTT	CASSYSGQHTGELFF
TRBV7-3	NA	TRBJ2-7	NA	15	TGTGCCAGCAGCTTAACTCCGTCAGGGTCTTCCGAGCAGTACTTC	CASSLTPSGSSEQYF
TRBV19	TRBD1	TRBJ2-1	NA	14	TGTGCCAGTAAGATGACAGGGGGAAACAATGAGCAGTTCTTC	CASKMTGGNNEQFF
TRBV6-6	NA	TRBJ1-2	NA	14	TGTGCCAGCAGTTACTCCGATTACAGGGACGGCTACACCTTC	CASSYSDYRDGYTF
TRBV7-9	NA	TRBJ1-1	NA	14	TGTGCCAGCAGCTTATTCCCCGAGGACACATGGGCTTTCTTT	CASSLFPEDTWAFF
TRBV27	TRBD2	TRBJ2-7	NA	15	TGTGCCAGCGCCAGGACTAGCGAGGCCTCCTACGAGCAGTACTTC	CASARTSEASYEQYF
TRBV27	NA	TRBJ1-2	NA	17	TGTGCCAGCAGTTTAACCCACCTCCTGGGGGCTGCTTATGGCTACACCTTC	CASSLTHLLGAAYGYTF
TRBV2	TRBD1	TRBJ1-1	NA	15	TGTGCCAGCAGTCGACAGGGAGTGGGGAACACTGAAGCTTTCTTT	CASSRQGVGNTEAFF
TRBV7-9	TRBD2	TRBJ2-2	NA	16	TGTGCCAGCAGCCCTCTCGCGGGGGTGACGACCGGGGAGCTGTTTTTT	CASSPLAGVTTGELFF
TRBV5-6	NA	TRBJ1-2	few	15	TGTGCCAGCAGCTTAGGTCCAGGGGCAGACTATGGCTACACCTTC	CASSLGPGADYGYTF
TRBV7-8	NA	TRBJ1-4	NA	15	TGTGCCAGCAGCTTAGCGCGGAACCTTAATGAAAAACTGTTTTTT	CASSLARNLNEKLFF
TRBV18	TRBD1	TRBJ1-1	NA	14	TGTGCCAGCTCACCCGACAGGGGGAACACTGAAGCTTTCTTT	CASSPDRGNTEAFF
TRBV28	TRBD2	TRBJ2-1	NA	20	TGTGCCAGCAGTTCGAATAGAAGACTAGCGGGAGAACATGAACACAATGAGCAGTTCTTC	CASSSNRRLAGEHEHNEQFF
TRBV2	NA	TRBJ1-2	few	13	TGTGCCAGCAGCTGGGGCGCCGGCTATGGCTACACCTTC	CASSWGAGYGYTF
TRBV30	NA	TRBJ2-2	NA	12	TGTGCCTGGAGTGCCGACACCGGGGAGCTGTTTTTT	CAWSADTGELFF
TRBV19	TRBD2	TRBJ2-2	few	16	TGTGCCAGTAGTATCCTAGCGGGGGAGTGGACCGGGGAGCTGTTTTTT	CASSILAGEWTGELFF
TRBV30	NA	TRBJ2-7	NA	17	TGTGCCTGGAGTGGTACAGGACAGATCACTCAGCCCTACGAGCAGTACTTC	CAWSGTGQITQPYEQYF
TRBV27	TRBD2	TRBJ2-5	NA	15	TGTGCCAGCAGTAGAGCGGGAGGGCTTAGAGGGACCCAGTACTTC	CASSRAGGLRGTQYF
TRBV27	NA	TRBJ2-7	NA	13	TGTGCCAGCAGAAAGGACAGCCTCTACGAGCAGTACTTC	CASRKDSLYEQYF
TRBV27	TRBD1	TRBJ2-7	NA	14	TGTGCCAGCAGAGGACGCTCCTACAGGGGTACGCAGTACTTC	CASRGRSYRGTQYF
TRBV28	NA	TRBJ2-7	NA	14	TGTGCCAGCAGTTTTACGGGGAGCTCCTACGAGCAGTACTTC	CASSFTGSSYEQYF
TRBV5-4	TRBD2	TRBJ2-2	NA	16	TGTGCCAGCAGCCCGACTAGCGGGGCGAACACCGGGGAGCTGTTTTTT	CASSPTSGANTGELFF
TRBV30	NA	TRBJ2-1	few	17	TGTGCCTGGAGTGTACTCCGCGGCGGAAGGACCTACAATGAGCAGTTCTTC	CAWSVLRGGRTYNEQFF
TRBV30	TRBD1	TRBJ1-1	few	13	TGTGCCTGGACCGGACAGGGGGCCACTGAAGCTTTCTTT	CAWTGQGATEAFF
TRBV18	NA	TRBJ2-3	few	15	TGTGCCAGCTCACCACCGGGCGGGGTCACAGATACGCAGTATTTT	CASSPPGGVTDTQYF
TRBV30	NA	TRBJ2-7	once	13	TGTGCCTGGATTGGCGGGGGCAACTACGAGCAGTACTTC	CAWIGGGNYEQYF
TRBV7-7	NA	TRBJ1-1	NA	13	TGTGCCAGCAGCTTCCGCGCTAACACTGAAGCTTTCTTT	CASSFRANTEAFF
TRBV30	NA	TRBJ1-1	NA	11	TGTGCCTGGAATCGGGGCACTGAAGCTTTCTTT	CAWNRGTEAFF
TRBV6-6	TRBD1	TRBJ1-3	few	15	TGTGCCAGCACCCATTCAGGGGGCAGAAGAAACACCATATATTTT	CASTHSGGRRNTIYF
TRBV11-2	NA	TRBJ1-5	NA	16	TGTGCCAGCAGCTTAGACGGTGGCAGGCCCATGGGGCCCCAGCATTTT	CASSLDGGRPMGPQHF
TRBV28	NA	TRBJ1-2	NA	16	TGTGCCAGCAGTATCCCACTCTCCCTAAACCGCTATGGCTACACCTTC	CASSIPLSLNRYGYTF
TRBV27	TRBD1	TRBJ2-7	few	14	TGTGCCAGCAGTCCCACGACAGGGGCCTACGAGCAGTACTTC	CASSPTTGAYEQYF
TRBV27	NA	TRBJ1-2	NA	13	TGTGCCAGCGGAGACAGGCAGATCTATGGCTACACCTTC	CASGDRQIYGYTF
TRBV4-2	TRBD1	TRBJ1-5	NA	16	TGTGCCAGCAGCCAAGGGGGGACAGGGAAAAATCAGCCCCAGCATTTT	CASSQGGTGKNQPQHF
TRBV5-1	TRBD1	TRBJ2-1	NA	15	TGCGCCAGCAGCTTGGAAGGGGGCAGCCACAATGAGCAGTTCTTC	CASSLEGGSHNEQFF
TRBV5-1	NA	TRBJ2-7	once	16	TGCGCCAGCAGCTTGGGGGTGGACAGAAACTCCTACGAGCAGTACTTC	CASSLGVDRNSYEQYF
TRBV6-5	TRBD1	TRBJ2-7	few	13	TGTGCCAGCAGTTTCCGGGACAGATACGAGCAGTACTTC	CASSFRDRYEQYF
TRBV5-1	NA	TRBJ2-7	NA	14	TGCGCCAGCAGCCCGACTAGTCACACCTACGAGCAGTACTTC	CASSPTSHTYEQYF
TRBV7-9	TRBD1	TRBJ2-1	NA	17	TGTGCCAGCAGCTTCACCACAGGGGGCCGCTCCTACAATGAGCAGTTCTTC	CASSFTTGGRSYNEQFF
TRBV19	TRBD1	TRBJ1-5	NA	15	TGTGCCAGTAGTATGACAGGGAAGAGCAATCAGCCCCAGCATTTT	CASSMTGKSNQPQHF
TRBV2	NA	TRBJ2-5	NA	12	TGTGCCAGCAGTGTCAGCCAAGAGACCCAGTACTTC	CASSVSQETQYF